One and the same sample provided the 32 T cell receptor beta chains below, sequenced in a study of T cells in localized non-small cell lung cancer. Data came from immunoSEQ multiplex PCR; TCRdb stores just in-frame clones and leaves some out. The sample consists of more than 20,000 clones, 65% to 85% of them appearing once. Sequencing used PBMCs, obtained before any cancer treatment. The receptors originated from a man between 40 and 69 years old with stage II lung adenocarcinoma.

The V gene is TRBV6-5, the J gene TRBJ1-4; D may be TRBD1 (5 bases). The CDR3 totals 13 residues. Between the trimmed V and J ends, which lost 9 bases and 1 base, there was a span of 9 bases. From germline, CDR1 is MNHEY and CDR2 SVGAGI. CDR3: CASSGLTNEKLFF. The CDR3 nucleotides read TGTGCCAGTTCAGGGCTAACTAATGAAAAACTGTTTTTT.

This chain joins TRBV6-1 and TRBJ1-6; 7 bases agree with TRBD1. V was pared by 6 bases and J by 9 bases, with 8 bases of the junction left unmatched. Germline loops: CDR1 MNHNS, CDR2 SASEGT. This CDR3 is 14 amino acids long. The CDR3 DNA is TGTGCCAGCAGAGACACAGGGGAACTTTCACCCCTCCACTTT. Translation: CASRDTGELSPLHF.

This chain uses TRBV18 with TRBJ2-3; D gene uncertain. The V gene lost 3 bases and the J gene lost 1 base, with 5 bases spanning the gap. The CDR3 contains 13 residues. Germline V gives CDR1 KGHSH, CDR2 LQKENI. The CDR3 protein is CASSPAGTDTQYF. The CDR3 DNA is TGTGCCAGCTCACCGGCGGGCACAGATACGCAGTATTTT.

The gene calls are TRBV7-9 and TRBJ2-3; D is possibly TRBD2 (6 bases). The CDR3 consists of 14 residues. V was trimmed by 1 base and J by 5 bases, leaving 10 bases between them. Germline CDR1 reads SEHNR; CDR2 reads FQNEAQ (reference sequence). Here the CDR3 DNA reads TGTGCCAGCAGCTTAGGACTAGATCGAGATACGCAGTATTTT. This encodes CASSLGLDRDTQYF.

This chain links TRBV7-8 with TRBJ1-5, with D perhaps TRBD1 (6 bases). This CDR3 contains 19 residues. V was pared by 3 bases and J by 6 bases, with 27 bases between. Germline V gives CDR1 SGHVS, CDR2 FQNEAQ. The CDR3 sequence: CASSFTRTSGAWGSQPQHF. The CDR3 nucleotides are TGTGCCAGCAGCTTTACGAGAACTTCAGGGGCCTGGGGAAGTCAGCCCCAGCATTTT. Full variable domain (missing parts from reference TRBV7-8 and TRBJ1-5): GAGVSQSPRYKVAKRGQDVALRCDPISGHVSLFWYQQALGQGPEFLTYFQNEAQLDKSGLPSDRFFAERPEGSVSTLKIQRTQQEDSAVYLCASSFTRTSGAWGSQPQHFGDGTRLSIL.

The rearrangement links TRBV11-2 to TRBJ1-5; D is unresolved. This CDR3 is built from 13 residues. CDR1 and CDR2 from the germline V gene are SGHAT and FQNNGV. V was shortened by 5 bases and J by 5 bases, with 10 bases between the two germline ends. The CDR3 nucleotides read TGTGCCAGCAGCCCGGACCCAGATCAGCCCCAGCATTTT. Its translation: CASSPDPDQPQHF.

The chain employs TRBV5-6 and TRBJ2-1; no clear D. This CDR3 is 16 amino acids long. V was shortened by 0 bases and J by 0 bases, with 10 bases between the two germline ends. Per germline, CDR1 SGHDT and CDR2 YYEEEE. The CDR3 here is CASSLEETRSYNEQFF. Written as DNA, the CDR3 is TGTGCCAGCAGCTTGGAAGAGACCCGCTCCTACAATGAGCAGTTCTTC.

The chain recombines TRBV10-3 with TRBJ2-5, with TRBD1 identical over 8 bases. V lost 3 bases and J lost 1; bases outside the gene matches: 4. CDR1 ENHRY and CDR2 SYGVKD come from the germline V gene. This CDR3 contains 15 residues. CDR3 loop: CAISDTDRAQETQYF. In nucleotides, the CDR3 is TGTGCCATCAGTGACACGGACAGGGCCCAAGAGACCCAGTACTTC.

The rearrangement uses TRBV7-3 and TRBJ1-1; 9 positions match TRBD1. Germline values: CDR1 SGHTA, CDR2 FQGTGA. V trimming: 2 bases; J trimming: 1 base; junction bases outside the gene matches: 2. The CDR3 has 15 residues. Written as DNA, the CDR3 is TGTGCCAGCAGCTTAGGGGGACAGGGGAACACTGAAGCTTTCTTT. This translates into CASSLGGQGNTEAFF. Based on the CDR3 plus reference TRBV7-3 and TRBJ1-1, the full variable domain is GAGVSQTPSNKVTEKGKYVELRCDPISGHTALYWYRQSLGQGPEFLIYFQGTGAADDSGLPNDRFFAVRPEGSVSTLKIQRTERGDSAVYLCASSLGGQGNTEAFFGQGTRLTVV.

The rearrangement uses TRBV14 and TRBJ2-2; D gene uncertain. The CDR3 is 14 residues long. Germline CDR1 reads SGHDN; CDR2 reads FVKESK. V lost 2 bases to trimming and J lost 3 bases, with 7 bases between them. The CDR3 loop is CASSQLGYTGELFF. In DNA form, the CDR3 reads TGTGCCAGCAGCCAATTGGGGTACACCGGGGAGCTGTTTTTT. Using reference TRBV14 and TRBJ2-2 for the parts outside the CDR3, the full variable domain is EAGVTQFPSHSVIEKGQTVTLRCDPISGHDNLYWYRRVMGKEIKFLLHFVKESKQDESGMPNNRFLAERTGGTYSTLKVQPAELEDSGVYFCASSQLGYTGELFFGEGSRLTVL.

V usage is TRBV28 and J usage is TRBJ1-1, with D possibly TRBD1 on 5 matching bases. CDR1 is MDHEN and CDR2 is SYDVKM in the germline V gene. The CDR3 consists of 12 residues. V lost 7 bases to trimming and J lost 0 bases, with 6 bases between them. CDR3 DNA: TGTGCCAGCAAAGGGGTGAACACTGAAGCTTTCTTT. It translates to CASKGVNTEAFF.

The DNA of the CDR3 is TGTGCCAGCTCACGCGGGGTCACAGATACGCAGTATTTT. This encodes CASSRGVTDTQYF. The J gene is TRBJ2-3, the V gene TRBV18, with D maybe TRBD2 (6 bases). This CDR3 spans 13 amino acids. From germline, CDR1 is KGHSH and CDR2 LQKENI. Trimming left V 4 bases short and J 2 bases short, with 7 bases between. The whole variable domain, remainder taken from reference TRBV18 and TRBJ2-3, is NAGVMQNPRHLVRRRGQEARLRCSPMKGHSHVYWYRQLPEEGLKFMVYLQKENIIDESGMPKERFSAEFPKEGPSILRIQQVVRGDSAAYFCASSRGVTDTQYFGPGTRLTVL.

The CDR3 sequence: CASSLARAKTGGYEQYF. CDR3 in DNA: TGTGCCAGCAGCTTAGCCAGGGCCAAGACGGGGGGATACGAGCAGTACTTC. The chain couples TRBV7-2 to TRBJ2-7; TRBD2 matches at 7 bases. Trimming took 0 bases from V and 4 from J; bases not matched to a gene: 12. The V gene's germline CDR1 is SGHTA and CDR2 FQGNSA. The CDR3 runs to 17 residues.

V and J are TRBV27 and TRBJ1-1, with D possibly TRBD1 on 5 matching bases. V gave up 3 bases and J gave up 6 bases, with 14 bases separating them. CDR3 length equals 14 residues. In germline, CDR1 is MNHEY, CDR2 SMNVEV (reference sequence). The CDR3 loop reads CASSFGGRGSEAFF. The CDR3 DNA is TGTGCCAGCAGTTTCGGGGGGAGAGGATCTGAAGCTTTCTTT.

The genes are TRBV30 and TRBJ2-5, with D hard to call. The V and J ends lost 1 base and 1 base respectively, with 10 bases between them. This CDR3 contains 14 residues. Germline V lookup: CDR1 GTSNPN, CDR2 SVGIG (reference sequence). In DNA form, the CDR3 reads TGTGCCTGGAGTGACGGGTGGGCCCAAGAGACCCAGTACTTC. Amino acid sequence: CAWSDGWAQETQYF.

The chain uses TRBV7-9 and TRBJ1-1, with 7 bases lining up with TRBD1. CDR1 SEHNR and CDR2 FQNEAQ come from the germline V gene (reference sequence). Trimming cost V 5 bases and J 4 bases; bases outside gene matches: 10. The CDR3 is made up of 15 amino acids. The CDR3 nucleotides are TGTGCCAGCAGCCTCGGACAGGTCTCAGGCACTGAAGCTTTCTTT. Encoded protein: CASSLGQVSGTEAFF.

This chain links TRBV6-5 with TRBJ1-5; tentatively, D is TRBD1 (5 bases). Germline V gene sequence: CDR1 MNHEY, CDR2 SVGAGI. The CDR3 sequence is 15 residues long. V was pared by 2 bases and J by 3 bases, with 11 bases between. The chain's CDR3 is CASSYPDSHNQPQHF. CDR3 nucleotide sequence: TGTGCCAGCAGTTACCCCGACAGTCACAATCAGCCCCAGCATTTT.

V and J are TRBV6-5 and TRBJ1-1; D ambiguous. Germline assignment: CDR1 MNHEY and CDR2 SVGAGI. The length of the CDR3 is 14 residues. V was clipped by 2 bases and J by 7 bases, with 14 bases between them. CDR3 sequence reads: CASSYALEGLEAFF. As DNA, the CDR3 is TGTGCCAGCAGTTACGCGCTGGAGGGCCTTGAAGCTTTCTTT.

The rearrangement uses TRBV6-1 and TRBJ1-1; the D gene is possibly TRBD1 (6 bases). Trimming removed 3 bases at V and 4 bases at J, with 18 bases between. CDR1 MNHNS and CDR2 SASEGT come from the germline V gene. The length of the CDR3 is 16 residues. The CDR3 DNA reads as TGTGCCAGCAGTGATATGGGAGGGGGTGTGGGCACTGAAGCTTTCTTT. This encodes CASSDMGGGVGTEAFF.

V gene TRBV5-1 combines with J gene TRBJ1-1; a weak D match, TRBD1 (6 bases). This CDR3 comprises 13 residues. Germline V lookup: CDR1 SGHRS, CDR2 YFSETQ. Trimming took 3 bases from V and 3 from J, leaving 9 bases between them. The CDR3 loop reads CASSSRQDTEAFF. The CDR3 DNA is TGCGCCAGCAGCTCCCGACAGGACACTGAAGCTTTCTTT.

The CDR3 is CASSLRRGAIPETQYF. For the CDR3, the DNA is TGTGCCAGCAGCTTAAGGCGGGGGGCCATTCCGGAGACCCAGTACTTC. The chain employs TRBV11-3 and TRBJ2-5; 8 bases map to TRBD2. Trimming at V came to 2 bases and at J to 5 bases, leaving 10 bases not matched to a gene. CDR3 length: 16 amino acids. Germline V gene sequence: CDR1 SGHNT, CDR2 YENEEA.

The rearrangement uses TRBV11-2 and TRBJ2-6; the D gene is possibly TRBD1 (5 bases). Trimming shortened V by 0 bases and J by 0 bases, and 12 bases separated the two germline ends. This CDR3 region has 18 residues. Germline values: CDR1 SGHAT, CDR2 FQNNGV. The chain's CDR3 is CASSLDRDIISGANVLTF. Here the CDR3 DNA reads TGTGCCAGCAGCTTAGACAGGGATATAATCTCTGGGGCCAACGTCCTGACTTTC.

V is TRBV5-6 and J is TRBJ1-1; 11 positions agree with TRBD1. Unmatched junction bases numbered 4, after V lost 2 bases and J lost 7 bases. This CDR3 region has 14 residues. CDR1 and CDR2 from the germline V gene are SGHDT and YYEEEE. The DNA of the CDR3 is TGTGCCAGCAGCTTACTGGACAGGGGGCTTGAAGCTTTCTTT. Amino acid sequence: CASSLLDRGLEAFF.

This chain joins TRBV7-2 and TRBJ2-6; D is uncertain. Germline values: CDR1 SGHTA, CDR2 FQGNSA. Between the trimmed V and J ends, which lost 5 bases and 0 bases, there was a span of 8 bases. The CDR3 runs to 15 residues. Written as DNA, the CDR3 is TGTGCCAGCAGCCCATACCTCTCTGGGGCCAACGTCCTGACTTTC. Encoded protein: CASSPYLSGANVLTF. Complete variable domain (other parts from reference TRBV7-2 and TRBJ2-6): GAGVSQSPSNKVTEKGKDVELRCDPISGHTALYWYRQSLGQGLEFLIYFQGNSAPDKSGLPSDRFSAERTGGSVSTLTIQRTQQEDSAVYLCASSPYLSGANVLTFGAGSRLTVL.

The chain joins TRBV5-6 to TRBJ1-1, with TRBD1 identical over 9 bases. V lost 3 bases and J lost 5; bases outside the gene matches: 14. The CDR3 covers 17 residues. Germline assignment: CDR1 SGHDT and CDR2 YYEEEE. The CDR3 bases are TGTGCCAGCAGCTCAATACAGGGGGCGGCTGGGAAGACTGAAGCTTTCTTT. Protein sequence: CASSSIQGAAGKTEAFF.

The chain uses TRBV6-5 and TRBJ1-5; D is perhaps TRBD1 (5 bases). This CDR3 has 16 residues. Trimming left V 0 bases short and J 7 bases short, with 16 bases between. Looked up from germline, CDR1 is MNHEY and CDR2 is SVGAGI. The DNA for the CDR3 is TGTGCCAGCAGTTACTCGAGTAGGGGACGGGGGCAGCCCCAGCATTTT. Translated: CASSYSSRGRGQPQHF.

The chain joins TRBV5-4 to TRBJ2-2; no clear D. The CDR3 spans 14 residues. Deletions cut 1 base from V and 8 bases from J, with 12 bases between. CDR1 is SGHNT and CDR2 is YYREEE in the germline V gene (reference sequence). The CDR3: CASSLFGASGELFF. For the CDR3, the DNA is TGTGCCAGCAGCTTGTTCGGTGCCTCAGGGGAGCTGTTTTTT.

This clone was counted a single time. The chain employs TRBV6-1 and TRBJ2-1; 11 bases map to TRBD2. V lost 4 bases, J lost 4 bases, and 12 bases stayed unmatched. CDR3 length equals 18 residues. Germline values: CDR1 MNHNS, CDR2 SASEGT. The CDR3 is CASSGGATSGSTYNEQFF. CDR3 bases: TGTGCCAGCAGTGGGGGGGCCACTAGCGGGAGTACGTACAATGAGCAGTTCTTC.

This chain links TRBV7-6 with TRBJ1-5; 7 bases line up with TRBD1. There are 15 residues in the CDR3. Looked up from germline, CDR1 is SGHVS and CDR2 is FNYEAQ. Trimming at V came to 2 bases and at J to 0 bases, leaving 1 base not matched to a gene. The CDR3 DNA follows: TGTGCCAGCAGCTTAACAGGGGATAGCAATCAGCCCCAGCATTTT. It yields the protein CASSLTGDSNQPQHF.

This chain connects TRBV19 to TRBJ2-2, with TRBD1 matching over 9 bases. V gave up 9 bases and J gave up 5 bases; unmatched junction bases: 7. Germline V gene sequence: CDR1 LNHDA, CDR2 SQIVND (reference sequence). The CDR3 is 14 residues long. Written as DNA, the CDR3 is TGTGCCAGCTCGGGACAGGGCTATACCGGGGAGCTGTTTTTT. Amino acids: CASSGQGYTGELFF.

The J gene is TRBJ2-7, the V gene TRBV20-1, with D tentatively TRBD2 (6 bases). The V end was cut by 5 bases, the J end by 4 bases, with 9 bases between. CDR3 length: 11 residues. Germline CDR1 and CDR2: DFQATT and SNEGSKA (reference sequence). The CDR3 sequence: CSAGSGYEQYF. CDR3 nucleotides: TGCAGTGCTGGGAGCGGGTACGAGCAGTACTTC.

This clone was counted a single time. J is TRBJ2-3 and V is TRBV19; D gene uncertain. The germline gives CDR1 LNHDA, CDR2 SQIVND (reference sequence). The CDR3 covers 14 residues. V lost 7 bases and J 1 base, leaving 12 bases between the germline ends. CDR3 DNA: TGTGCCAGTACAGCTGTCTTAGGCACAGATACGCAGTATTTT. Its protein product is CASTAVLGTDTQYF. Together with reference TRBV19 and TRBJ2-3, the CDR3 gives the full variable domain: DGGITQSPKYLFRKEGQNVTLSCEQNLNHDAMYWYRQDPGQGLRLIYYSQIVNDFQKGDIAEGYSVSREKKESFPLTVTSAQKNPTAFYLCASTAVLGTDTQYFGPGTRLTVL.